This TCR beta chain comes out of a study of OX40 agonist ivuxolimab in advanced cancers. On the study more broadly: With a range of about 23 to 90, age averaged approximately 60 years, and about 80% were male.

Produced via immunoSEQ multiplex PCR; TCRdb's table is partial and in-frame only. Of just over 50,000 clones listed, 70% to 80% were seen once; the top ten hold 2% to 2.5%. The V gene end was trimmed by 7 bases and the J gene end by 2 bases; junction bases not matched to a gene: 11. CDR1 LNHDA and CDR2 SQIVND come from the germline V gene (reference sequence). This CDR3 has 16 residues. Patients were ruled out by autoimmune disease history or systemic immunosuppression. Blood was sampled at baseline, cycle 4 day 1, and cycle 7 day 1. This clone showed up just a few times. The chain employs TRBV19 and TRBJ2-1, with 7 positions matching TRBD2. This TCR derives from an adult with an advanced solid tumor such as melanoma, head and neck, liver or kidney cancer. The sample was CD4+ or CD8+ T cells sorted from blood, taken in a trial of the OX40 agonist ivuxolimab. Written as DNA, the CDR3 is TGTGCCAGTACCCAGGGCCTAGCGGCCACCTACAATGAGCAGTTCTTC. Protein sequence: CASTQGLAATYNEQFF. Complete variable domain (other parts from reference TRBV19 and TRBJ2-1): DGGITQSPKYLFRKEGQNVTLSCEQNLNHDAMYWYRQDPGQGLRLIYYSQIVNDFQKGDIAEGYSVSREKKESFPLTVTSAQKNPTAFYLCASTQGLAATYNEQFFGPGTRLTVL.